Included here is one T cell receptor (beta chain) sequence, with context. PCR was performed a second time for 7 to 11 cycles using a sample-barcoded 5' primer and a J-beta primer mix. CDR3-containing paired-end reads numbering at least 2.5 million came from each sample. Using its own MiXCR run on the 5' RACE reads, TCRdb lists one record per CDR3 protein. The sample yields more than 1.4 million distinct CDR3 sequences, 42% seen once. With V trimmed by 8 bases and J by 4 bases, 5 bases remained unmatched. The CDR3 has 12 amino acids. CDR1 KGHSH and CDR2 LQKENI come from the germline V gene. The data originate from a study of blood T cells in healthy people across ages.

The TCR originated in a woman younger than 35 in good health. The chain combines TRBV18 with TRBJ2-7; 7 nucleotides line up with TRBD1. Sequenced material: blood. The CDR3 DNA sequence: TGTGCCAGCGCGACGACAGGGTACGAGCAGTACTTC. It translates to CASATTGYEQYF. Combining the CDR3 with reference TRBV18 and TRBJ2-7 gives the whole variable domain NAGVMQNPRHLVRRRGQEARLRCSPMKGHSHVYWYRQLPEEGLKFMVYLQKENIIDESGMPKERFSAEFPKEGPSILRIQQVVRGDSAAYFCASATTGYEQYFGPGTRLTVT.